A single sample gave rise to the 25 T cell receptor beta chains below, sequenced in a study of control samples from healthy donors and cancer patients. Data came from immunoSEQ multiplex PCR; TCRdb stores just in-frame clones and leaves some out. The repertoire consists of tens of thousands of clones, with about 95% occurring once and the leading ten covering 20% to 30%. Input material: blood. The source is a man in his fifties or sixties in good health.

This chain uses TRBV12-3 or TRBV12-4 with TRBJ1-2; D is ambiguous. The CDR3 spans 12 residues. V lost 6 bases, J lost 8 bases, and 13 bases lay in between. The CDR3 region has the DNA TGTGCCAGCAGCCGTCCCTCGTGGGGCTACACCTTC. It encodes CASSRPSWGYTF.

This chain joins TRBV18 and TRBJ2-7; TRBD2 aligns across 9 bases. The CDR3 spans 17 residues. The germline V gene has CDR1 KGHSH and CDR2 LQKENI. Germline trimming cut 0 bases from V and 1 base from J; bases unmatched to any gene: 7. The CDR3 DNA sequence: TGTGCCAGCTCACCACCTGCCGGCGGGAGGGGATCCTACGAGCAGTACTTC. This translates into CASSPPAGGRGSYEQYF.

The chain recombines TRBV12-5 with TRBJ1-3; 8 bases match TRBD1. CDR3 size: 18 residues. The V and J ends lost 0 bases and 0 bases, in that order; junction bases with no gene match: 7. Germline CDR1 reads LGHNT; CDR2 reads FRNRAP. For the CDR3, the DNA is TGTGCTAGTGGTTTGGTAGGGACAGGCATTACCTCTGGAAACACCATATATTTT. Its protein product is CASGLVGTGITSGNTIYF.

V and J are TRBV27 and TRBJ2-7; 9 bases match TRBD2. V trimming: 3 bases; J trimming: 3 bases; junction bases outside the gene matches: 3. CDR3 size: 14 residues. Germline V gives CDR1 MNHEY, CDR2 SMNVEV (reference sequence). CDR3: CASSFSGSFYEQYF. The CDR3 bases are TGTGCCAGCAGTTTTAGCGGGAGCTTCTACGAGCAGTACTTC.

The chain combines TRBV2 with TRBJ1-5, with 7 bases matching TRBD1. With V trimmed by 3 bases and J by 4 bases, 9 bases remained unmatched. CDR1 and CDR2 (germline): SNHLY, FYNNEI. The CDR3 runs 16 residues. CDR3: CASSEGTVGGNQPQHF. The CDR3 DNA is TGTGCCAGCAGTGAGGGGACAGTTGGGGGAAATCAGCCCCAGCATTTT. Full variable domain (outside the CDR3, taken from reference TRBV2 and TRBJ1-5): EPEVTQTPSHQVTQMGQEVILRCVPISNHLYFYWYRQILGQKVEFLVSFYNNEISEKSEIFDDQFSVERPDGSNFTLKIRSTKLEDSAMYFCASSEGTVGGNQPQHFGDGTRLSIL.

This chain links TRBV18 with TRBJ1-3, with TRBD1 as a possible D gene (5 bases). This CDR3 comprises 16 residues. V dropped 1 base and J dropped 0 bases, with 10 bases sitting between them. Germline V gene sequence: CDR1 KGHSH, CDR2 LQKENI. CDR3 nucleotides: TGTGCCAGCTCACCACTGGGGACCGCCTCTGGAAACACCATATATTTT. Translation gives CASSPLGTASGNTIYF. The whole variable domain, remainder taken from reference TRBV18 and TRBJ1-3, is NAGVMQNPRHLVRRRGQEARLRCSPMKGHSHVYWYRQLPEEGLKFMVYLQKENIIDESGMPKERFSAEFPKEGPSILRIQQVVRGDSAAYFCASSPLGTASGNTIYFGEGSWLTVV.

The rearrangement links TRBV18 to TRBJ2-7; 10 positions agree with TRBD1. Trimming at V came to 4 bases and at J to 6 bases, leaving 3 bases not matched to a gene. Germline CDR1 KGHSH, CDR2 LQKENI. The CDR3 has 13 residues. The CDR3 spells CASSRDRGGEQYF. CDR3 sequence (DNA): TGTGCCAGCTCACGGGACAGGGGTGGCGAGCAGTACTTC.

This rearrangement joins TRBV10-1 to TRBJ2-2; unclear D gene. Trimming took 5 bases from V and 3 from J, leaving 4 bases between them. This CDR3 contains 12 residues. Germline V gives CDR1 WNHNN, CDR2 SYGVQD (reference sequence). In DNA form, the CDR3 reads TGCGCCAGCAGTCGGGACACCGGGGAGCTGTTTTTT. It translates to CASSRDTGELFF.

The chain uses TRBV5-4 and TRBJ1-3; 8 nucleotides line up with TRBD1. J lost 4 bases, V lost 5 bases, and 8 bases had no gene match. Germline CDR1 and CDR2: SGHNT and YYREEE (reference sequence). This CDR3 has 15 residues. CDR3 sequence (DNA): TGTGCCAGCAGTCCTGGACAGGGTAGGGGAAACACCATATATTTT. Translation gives CASSPGQGRGNTIYF.

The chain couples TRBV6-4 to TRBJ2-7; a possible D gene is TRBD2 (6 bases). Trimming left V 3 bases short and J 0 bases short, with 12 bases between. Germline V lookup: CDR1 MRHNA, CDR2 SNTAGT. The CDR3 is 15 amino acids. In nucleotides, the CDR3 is TGTGCCAGCAGTGAACAGGACGGGAGCTCCTACGAGCAGTACTTC. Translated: CASSEQDGSSYEQYF.

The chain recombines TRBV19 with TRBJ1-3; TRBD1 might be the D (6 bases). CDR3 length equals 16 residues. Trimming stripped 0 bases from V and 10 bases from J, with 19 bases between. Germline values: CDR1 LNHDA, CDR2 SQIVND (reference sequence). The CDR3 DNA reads TGTGCCAGTAGTATAGAAGGACAGTGGGGCTCTATAACCATATATTTT. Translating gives CASSIEGQWGSITIYF.

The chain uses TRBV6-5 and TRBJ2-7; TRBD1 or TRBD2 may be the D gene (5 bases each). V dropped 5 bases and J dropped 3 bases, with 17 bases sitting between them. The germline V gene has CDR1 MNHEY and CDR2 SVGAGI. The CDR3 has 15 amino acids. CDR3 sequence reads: CASSLTEGSGYEQYF. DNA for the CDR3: TGTGCCAGCAGTCTGACAGAGGGAAGCGGCTACGAGCAGTACTTC.

CDR3 DNA: TGTGCCAGCAGCGCCTGGGGGGCTAGCGCCGGCACCGGGGAGCTGTTTTTT. It yields the protein CASSAWGASAGTGELFF. The chain combines TRBV5-4 with TRBJ2-2; TRBD1 or TRBD2 may be the D gene (6 bases each). CDR1 SGHNT and CDR2 YYREEE come from the germline V gene (reference sequence). The CDR3 runs to 17 residues. V was clipped by 4 bases and J by 4 bases, with 20 bases between them. Together with reference TRBV5-4 and TRBJ2-2, the CDR3 gives the full variable domain: ETGVTQSPTHLIKTRGQQVTLRCSSQSGHNTVSWYQQALGQGPQFIFQYYREEENGRGNFPPRFSGLQFPNYSSELNVNALELDDSALYLCASSAWGASAGTGELFFGEGSRLTVL.

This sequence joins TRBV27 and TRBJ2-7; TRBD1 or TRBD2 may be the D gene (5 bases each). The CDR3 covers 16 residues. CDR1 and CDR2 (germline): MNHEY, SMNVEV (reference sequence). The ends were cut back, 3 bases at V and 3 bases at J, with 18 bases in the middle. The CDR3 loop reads CASSFLGVSRVYEQYF. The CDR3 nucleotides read TGTGCCAGCAGTTTTCTCGGGGTTTCCAGGGTCTACGAGCAGTACTTC.

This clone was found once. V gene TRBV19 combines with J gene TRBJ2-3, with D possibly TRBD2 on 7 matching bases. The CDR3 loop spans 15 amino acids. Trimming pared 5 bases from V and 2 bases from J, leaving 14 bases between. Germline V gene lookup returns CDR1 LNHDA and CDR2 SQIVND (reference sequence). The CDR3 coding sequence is TGTGCCAGTAGTCCCGCGGGGGCTTTCACAGATACGCAGTATTTT. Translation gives CASSPAGAFTDTQYF.

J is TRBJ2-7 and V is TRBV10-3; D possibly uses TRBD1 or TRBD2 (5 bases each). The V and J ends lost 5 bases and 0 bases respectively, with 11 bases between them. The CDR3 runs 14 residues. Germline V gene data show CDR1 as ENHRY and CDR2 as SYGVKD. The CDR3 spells CAISRAGSSYEQYF. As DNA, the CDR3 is TGTGCCATCAGTCGGGCAGGGAGCTCCTACGAGCAGTACTTC.

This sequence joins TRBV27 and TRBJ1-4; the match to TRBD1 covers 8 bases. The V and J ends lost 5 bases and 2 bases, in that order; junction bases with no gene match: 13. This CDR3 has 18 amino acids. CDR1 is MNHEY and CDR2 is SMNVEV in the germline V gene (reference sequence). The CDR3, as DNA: TGTGCCAGCAGTCAAGACAGGGGCCCAACTGAGACTAATGAAAAACTGTTTTTT. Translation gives CASSQDRGPTETNEKLFF.

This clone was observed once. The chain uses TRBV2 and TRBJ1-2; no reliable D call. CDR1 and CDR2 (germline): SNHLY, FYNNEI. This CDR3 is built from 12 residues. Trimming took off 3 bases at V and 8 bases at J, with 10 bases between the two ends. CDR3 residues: CASSDVPSGYTF. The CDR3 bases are TGTGCCAGCAGTGACGTCCCGTCAGGCTACACCTTC.

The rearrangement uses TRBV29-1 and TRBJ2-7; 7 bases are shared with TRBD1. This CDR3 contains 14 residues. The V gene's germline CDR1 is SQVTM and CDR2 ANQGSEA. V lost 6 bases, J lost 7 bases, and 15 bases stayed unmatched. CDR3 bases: TGCAGCGTGGCGGAACAGGGGCCTGGGCTTGAGCAGTACTTC. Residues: CSVAEQGPGLEQYF.

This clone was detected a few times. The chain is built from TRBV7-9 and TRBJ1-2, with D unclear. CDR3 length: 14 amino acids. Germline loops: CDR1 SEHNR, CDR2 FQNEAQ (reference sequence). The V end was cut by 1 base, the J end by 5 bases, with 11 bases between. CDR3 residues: CASSLEAAVYGYTF. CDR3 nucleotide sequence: TGTGCCAGCAGCTTAGAGGCGGCAGTTTATGGCTACACCTTC. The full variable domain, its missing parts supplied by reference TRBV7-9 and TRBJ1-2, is DTGVSQNPRHKITKRGQNVTFRCDPISEHNRLYWYRQTLGQGPEFLTYFQNEAQLEKSRLLSDRFSAERPKGSFSTLEIQRTEQGDSAMYLCASSLEAAVYGYTFGSGTRLTVV.

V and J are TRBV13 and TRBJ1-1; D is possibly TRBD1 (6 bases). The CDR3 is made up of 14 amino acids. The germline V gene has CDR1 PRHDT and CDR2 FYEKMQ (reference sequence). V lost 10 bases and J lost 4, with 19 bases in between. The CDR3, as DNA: TGTGCCATCCTCCGGGACATGATAACCACTGAAGCTTTCTTT. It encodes CAILRDMITTEAFF.

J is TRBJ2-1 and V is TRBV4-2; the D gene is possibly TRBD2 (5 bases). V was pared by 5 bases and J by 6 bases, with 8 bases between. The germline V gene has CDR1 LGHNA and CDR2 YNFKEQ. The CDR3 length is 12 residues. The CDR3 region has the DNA TGTGCCAGCAGCTGGAGCGGCAATGAGCAGTTCTTC. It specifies CASSWSGNEQFF.

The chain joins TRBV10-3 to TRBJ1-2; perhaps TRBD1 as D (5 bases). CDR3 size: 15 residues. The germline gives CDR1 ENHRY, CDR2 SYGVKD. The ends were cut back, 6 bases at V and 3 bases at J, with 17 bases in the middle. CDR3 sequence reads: CAISPEGRLDYGYTF. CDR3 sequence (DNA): TGTGCCATCAGCCCCGAGGGGAGGTTAGACTATGGCTACACCTTC.

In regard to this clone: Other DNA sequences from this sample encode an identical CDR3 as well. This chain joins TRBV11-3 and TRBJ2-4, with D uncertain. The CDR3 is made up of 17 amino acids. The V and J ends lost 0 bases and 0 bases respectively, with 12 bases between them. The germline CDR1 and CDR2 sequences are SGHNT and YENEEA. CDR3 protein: CASSLERVNLAKNIQYF. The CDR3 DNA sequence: TGTGCCAGCAGCTTAGAAAGGGTTAATCTAGCCAAAAACATTCAGTACTTC.

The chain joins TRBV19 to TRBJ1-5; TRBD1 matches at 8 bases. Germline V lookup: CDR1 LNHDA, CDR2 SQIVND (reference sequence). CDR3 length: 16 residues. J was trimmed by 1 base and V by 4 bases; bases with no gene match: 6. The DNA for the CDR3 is TGTGCCAGTAGTACCACAGGGGGGCTAAGCAATCAGCCCCAGCATTTT. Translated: CASSTTGGLSNQPQHF.